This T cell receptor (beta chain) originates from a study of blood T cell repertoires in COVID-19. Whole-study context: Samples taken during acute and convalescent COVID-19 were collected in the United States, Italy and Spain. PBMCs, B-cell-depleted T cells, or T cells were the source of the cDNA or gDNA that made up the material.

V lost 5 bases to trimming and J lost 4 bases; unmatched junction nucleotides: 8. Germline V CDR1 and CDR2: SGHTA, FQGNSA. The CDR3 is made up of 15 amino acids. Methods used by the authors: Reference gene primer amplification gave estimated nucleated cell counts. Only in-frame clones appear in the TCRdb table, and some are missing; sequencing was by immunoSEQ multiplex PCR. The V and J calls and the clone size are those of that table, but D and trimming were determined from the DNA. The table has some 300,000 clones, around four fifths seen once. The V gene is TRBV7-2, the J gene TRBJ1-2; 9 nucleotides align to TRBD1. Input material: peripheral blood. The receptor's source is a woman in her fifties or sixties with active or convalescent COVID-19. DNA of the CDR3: TGTGCCAGCAGCCCAACAGGGGGCCCCCCCTATGGCTACACCTTC. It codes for CASSPTGGPPYGYTF.